Below, one TCR beta chain is given with its context. Its antigen is not identified. Assay used: immunoSEQ multiplex PCR; TCRdb lists only in-frame clones, some missing. The sample gives some 120,000 clones, 75% to 90% of which show up once; 3.5% to 5% is in the top ten. The sample is drawn from a study of T cell responses to AZD1222 COVID-19 vaccine. General study results and limits: Reportedly, nearly half the spike-specific TCRs target unmutated variant regions.

This TCR was sampled from an adult who received the AZD1222 COVID-19 vaccine. This specimen was peripheral blood, taken 28 days after the second AZD1222 dose.

CDR3 in DNA: TGTGCCAGCAGCGGCGGGACAATCTATGGCTACACCTTC. This codes for CASSGGTIYGYTF. The chain has TRBV5-5 and TRBJ1-2; D perhaps matches TRBD1 (6 bases). Germline CDR1 is SGHKS and CDR2 is YYEKEE (reference sequence). This CDR3 region has 13 residues. With 4 bases removed from V and 4 bases from J, the gap between germline ends came to 11 bases.